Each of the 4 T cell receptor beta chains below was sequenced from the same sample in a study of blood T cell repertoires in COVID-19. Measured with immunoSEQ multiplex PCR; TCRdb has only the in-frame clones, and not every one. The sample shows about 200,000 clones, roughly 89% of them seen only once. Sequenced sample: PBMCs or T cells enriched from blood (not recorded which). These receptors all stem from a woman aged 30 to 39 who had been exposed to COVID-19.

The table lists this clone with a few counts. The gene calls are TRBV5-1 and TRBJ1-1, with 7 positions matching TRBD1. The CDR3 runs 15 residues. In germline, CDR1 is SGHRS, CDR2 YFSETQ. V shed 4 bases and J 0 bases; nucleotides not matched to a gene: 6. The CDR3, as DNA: TGCGCCAGCAGCCCGTGGACAGGCATGAACACTGAAGCTTTCTTT. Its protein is CASSPWTGMNTEAFF. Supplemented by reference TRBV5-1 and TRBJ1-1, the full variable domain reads KAGVTQTPRYLIKTRGQQVTLSCSPISGHRSVSWYQQTPGQGLQFLFEYFSETQRNKGNFPGRFSGRQFSNSRSEMNVSTLELGDSALYLCASSPWTGMNTEAFFGQGTRLTVV.

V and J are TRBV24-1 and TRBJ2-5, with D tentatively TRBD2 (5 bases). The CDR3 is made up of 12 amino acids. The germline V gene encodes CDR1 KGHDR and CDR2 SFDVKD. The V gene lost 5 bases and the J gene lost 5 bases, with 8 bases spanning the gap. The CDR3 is CATSASGETQYF. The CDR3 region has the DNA TGTGCCACCAGTGCCTCGGGGGAGACCCAGTACTTC.

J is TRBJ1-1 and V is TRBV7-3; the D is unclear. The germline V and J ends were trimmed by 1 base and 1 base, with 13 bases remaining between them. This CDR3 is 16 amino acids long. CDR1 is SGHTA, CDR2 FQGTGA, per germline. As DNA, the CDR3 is TGTGCCAGCAGCTTAAGGTCCACAGCAGGGAACACTGAAGCTTTCTTT. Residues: CASSLRSTAGNTEAFF.

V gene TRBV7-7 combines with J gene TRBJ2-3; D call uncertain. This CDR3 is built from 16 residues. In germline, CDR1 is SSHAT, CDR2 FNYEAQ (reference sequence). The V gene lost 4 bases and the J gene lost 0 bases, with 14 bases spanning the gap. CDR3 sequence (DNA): TGTGCCAGCAGCTGGGCCTTCTCCGGCAGCACAGATACGCAGTATTTT. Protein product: CASSWAFSGSTDTQYF.